A selection of T cell receptor beta chains follows, all from one sample in a study of CD4 T cells in relation to SARS-CoV-2 and coronaviruses. Generated by immunoSEQ multiplex PCR, the TCRdb table keeps only in-frame clones and is missing some. The table has tens of thousands of clones, approximately 90% seen once. Sequenced material: memory CD4+ T cells from PBMCs. Receptors originate from a human donor in good health. The CDR3 runs from the conserved cysteine through the conserved F or W. D genes are given only for firm matches. A clone size is listed for some rows: how often the clone was seen (once, few, many), or a class if it is expanded.

>TRBD1|TRBV18|-|TRBJ2-1
TGTGCCAGCTCAGACAGGGGGCCTGGCTCCTACAATGAGCAGTTCTTC
CASSDRGPGSYNEQFF
>-|TRBV30|few|TRBJ1-1
TGTGCCTGGAACAGAAGAACTGGAACTTTCTTT
CAWNRRTGTFF
>-|TRBV3-1/TRBV3-2|few|TRBJ1-4
TGTGCCAGCAGCCAAGGGGCTAATGAAAAACTGTTTTTT
CASSQGANEKLFF
>-|TRBV5-1|-|TRBJ2-1
TGCGCCAGCAGTCGTGAGGGGCAGAATACCTACAATGAGCAGTTCTTC
CASSREGQNTYNEQFF
>-|TRBV5-1|-|TRBJ2-2
TGCGCCAGCACCCCCGGCCGGGCGGGGAACACCGGGGAGCTGTTTTTT
CASTPGRAGNTGELFF
>-|TRBV24-1|-|TRBJ2-3
TGTGCCACCGAAGGACAAGACACAGATACGCAGTATTTT
CATEGQDTDTQYF
>-|TRBV27|few|TRBJ2-7
TGTGCCAGCAGCATCTTAGGGGCTACTCCTTACGAGCAGTACTTC
CASSILGATPYEQYF
>-|TRBV7-9|once|TRBJ1-1
TGTGCCAGCAGCTTAGGGCCGGGGAACACTGAAGCTTTCTTT
CASSLGPGNTEAFF
>-|TRBV24-1|-|TRBJ2-3
TGTGCCACGGGAGTCACAGATACGCAGTATTTT
CATGVTDTQYF
>-|TRBV25-1|-|TRBJ1-4
TGTGCCAGCAGTGCCGGGGGGGGAGTTGAAAAACTGTTTTTT
CASSAGGGVEKLFF
>-|TRBV6-1|-|TRBJ2-3
TGTGCCAGCAGTGAAGCGGACTTGAGCACAGATACGCAGTATTTT
CASSEADLSTDTQYF
>TRBD2|TRBV27|few|TRBJ2-1
TGTGCCAGCAGGACTTCGGGAGGTGGCTCCTACAATGAGCAGTTCTTC
CASRTSGGGSYNEQFF
>-|TRBV5-6|-|TRBJ1-2
TGTGCCAGCAGCTTGGGAAGATTGGTCTATGGCTACACCTTC
CASSLGRLVYGYTF
>TRBD2|TRBV2|-|TRBJ2-1
TGTGCCAGCAGTCCCCTATCGGAGCGGGAGTTTAACCGGGATGAGCAGTTCTTC
CASSPLSEREFNRDEQFF
>-|TRBV28|-|TRBJ1-5
TGTGCCAGCCTCCGGGACGGTAACAATCAGCCCCAGCATTTT
CASLRDGNNQPQHF
>TRBD1|TRBV2|-|TRBJ2-7
TGTGCCAGCAGTAACCCGGGACAGCTTTACGAGCAGTACTTC
CASSNPGQLYEQYF
>-|TRBV6-5|-|TRBJ1-5
TGTGCCAGCAGGGACGGCCAAAAGCCCCAGCATTTT
CASRDGQKPQHF
>TRBD2|TRBV5-1|once|TRBJ2-3
TGCGCCAGCAGGCTGGAGGGAGGGCCCTTAGATACGCAGTATTTT
CASRLEGGPLDTQYF
>-|TRBV28|-|TRBJ1-3
TGTGCCAGCAGAAATCAAGACCTCTCTGGAAACACCATATATTTT
CASRNQDLSGNTIYF
>TRBD2|TRBV5-1|-|TRBJ2-3
TGCGCCAGCAGCTTACTAGCGGGAGTGGGCACAGATACGCAGTATTTT
CASSLLAGVGTDTQYF
>TRBD2|TRBV3-1/TRBV3-2|-|TRBJ2-7
TGTGCCAGCAGCCCTCCGGGGCGGGGGACCTACGAGCAGTACTTC
CASSPPGRGTYEQYF
>TRBD2|TRBV5-1|-|TRBJ2-5
TGCGCCAGCAGCTTGCTAGCGGGAGAAGAGACCCAGTACTTC
CASSLLAGEETQYF
>-|TRBV18|-|TRBJ2-3
TGTGCCAGCTCACTTTCTAGCCGAGGCAACACAGATACGCAGTATTTT
CASSLSSRGNTDTQYF
>-|TRBV27|few|TRBJ2-5
TGTGCCAGCAGCCATAACAGGGACGGGGGGACCCAGTACTTC
CASSHNRDGGTQYF
>TRBD1|TRBV6-1|few|TRBJ1-5
TGTGCCAGCAGTGAAAATGACAGGGGTAATCAGCCCCAGCATTTT
CASSENDRGNQPQHF
>-|TRBV6-5|-|TRBJ1-5
TGTGCCAGCCAAAGAGGGGAAGGGGTTCAGCCCCAGCATTTT
CASQRGEGVQPQHF
>-|TRBV19|-|TRBJ1-5
TGTGCCAGTACCTCGAACGGGGGGGAGGCCAATCAGCCCCAGCATTTT
CASTSNGGEANQPQHF
>-|TRBV15|few|TRBJ1-5
TGTGCCACCAGTGGGGGACAACCGGGCAATCAGCCCCAGCATTTT
CATSGGQPGNQPQHF
>-|TRBV4-1|-|TRBJ2-1
TGCGCCAGCAGCCAAGATAGGGCGGCTGCCCGAAATGAGCAGTTCTTC
CASSQDRAAARNEQFF
>TRBD1|TRBV5-1|-|TRBJ2-7
TGCGCCAGCAGCTACCAGGGGGCGCAGTACGAGCAGTACTTC
CASSYQGAQYEQYF
>-|TRBV6-1|-|TRBJ2-7
TGTGCCAGCAGTGAACTGGCGGGTCACGGCTACGAGCAGTACTTC
CASSELAGHGYEQYF